This TCR beta chain stems from a study of shared clonotypes between healthy human individuals (dated by TCRdb to the early 2020s). Broadly, across the study: A few men and a couple of women, aged 18 to 49 years, made up the cohort. Per donor, three plates each were used for CD4 naive and CD4 memory, two for CD8 naive, and one for CD8 memory. Blood TCR repertoires of a handful of healthy adults were deeply sequenced to estimate repertoire size and the extent of clonotype sharing between individuals. To increase sequencing depth and limit assay-specific biases, TCR repertoire library preparation and sequencing were carried out by different laboratories using diverse techniques. Leukapheresis yielded between about 0.8 and 9.5 billion PBMCs per donor.

The donors were healthy, HIV-negative adults with no recently reported acute infections or vaccinations. Every donor was a Caucasian adult residing in Nashville, Tennessee, USA. CD4+ T cells were enriched by magnetic negative selection, after which naive cells were positively selected on CD45RA and the negative fraction was taken as the memory subset. Blood was obtained by leukapheresis, after which PBMCs were separated by Ficoll-Histopaque density gradient centrifugation and cryopreserved in liquid nitrogen vapor phase. Purity and quantity of every magnetically sorted T cell population were checked by analytical flow cytometry. Genomic DNA was isolated from each sorted fraction and quantified by UV absorbance on a Nanodrop 2000c. Beyond this particular receptor, the publication reports: Pairwise subsampling led to the expectation that sequencing depth would affect the degree of clonotype sharing among donors. Compared with non-shared clonotypes, clonotypes shared by all four sorted-subset donors had higher generation probabilities. Sampling was restricted to blood, and TCR repertoires in tissue are likely to differ from TCR repertoires in blood. Estimated clonotype richness was generally larger for naive than for memory subsets. Incomplete sequencing was indicated by rarefaction of sorted-subset datasets, despite the large sequencing depth. About 5% of naive CD4, around 3.5% of naive CD8, roughly 2.4% of memory CD4, and roughly 0.4% of memory CD8 clonotypes were shared across four donors. Because the study included only a small number of donors, the genetic and exposure-history diversity represented was limited.

Spanning cysteine to phenylalanine, the CDR3 consists of 13 amino acids. Left in the record is the CDR3 DNA by itself, 39 bases read in frame from the first base. Based on the germline V gene, the CDR1 and CDR2 sequences are MDHEN and SYDVKM. Trimming costs V 11 bases and J 4 bases, and their ends lie 15 bases apart. Details on this clone: No cognate antigen has been identified for it. No base-level quality is on record; no much larger clone is a single base apart.

TCR CDR3 regions were amplified from genomic DNA by multiplex PCR using the deep immunoSEQ assay. For each cell subset, the extracted genomic DNA was distributed evenly across all wells of several immunoSEQ 96-well plates, and each plate served as one replicate. Each replicate PCR for sorted subsets received roughly 0.2 ug genomic DNA, equal to 28,000 or so T cell genomes. The purified libraries were quantified using a Qubit 3.0 fluorometer, sized with a Bioanalyzer 2100, and then quantified again using the KAPA Library Quantification kit. Each immunoSEQ 96-well plate was sequenced on its own single-read 150-cycle Illumina NextSeq 550 flow cell. The original pipeline was this. Because only junctional sequences without quality scores were contained in the immunoSEQ output, filtering matching that applied to full-length reads could not be performed. Sequences were annotated with PyIR, a Python wrapper for IgBLAST v1.9, and V/J genes and CDR3 were assigned using IMGT germline references. Reads with weak V/J assignments (E-value above 1e-6), missing CDR3, stop codons, out-of-frame junctions, or ambiguous translated residues were removed. V3J clonotypes were defined by identical inferred V gene, J gene, and CDR3 amino acid sequence. Percentage overlap between repertoires was computed as shared unique clonotypes divided by the size of the smaller repertoire. RTK rarefaction, the Chao1 estimator, and Recon v2.1 estimates of unobserved clonotypes were used to assess repertoire richness. OLGA was used to compute generation probabilities for all TCRbeta clonotypes that the gDNA method yielded from a handful of donors. TCRdb re-hosts the immuneACCESS table, in-frame sequences only. Its copies lack some clones; in the studies checked, an unresolved V gene accounts for under half of them, and the cause for the rest is not known. That table is the source of V, J and clone size, and D and trimming were worked out from the DNA. The sample table contains under 300,000 clones; only one count was recorded for 50% to 75% of them. Around 10% of the sample is in the top ten clones.

This clonotype was obtained from a man aged 25-40 years in good health. Sequenced input: memory CD4+ T cells sorted from blood. Interpreted using the paper, the cell subset or site label stands for: CD45RA-negative fraction. Rearrangement joined TRBV28 to TRBJ1-5; TRBD1 is a weak D gene call, 6 bases matching. The CDR3 in this case is CAGSLQGNQPQHF. The bases read TGTGCCGGCTCGTTGCAGGGGAATCAGCCCCAGCATTTT. With all but the CDR3 taken from the reference TRBV28 and TRBJ1-5 genes, the full variable domain is: DVKVTQSSRYLVKRTGEKVFLECVQDMDHENMFWYRQDPGLGLRLIYFSYDVKMKEKGDIPEGYSVSREKKERFSLILESASTNQTSMYLCAGSLQGNQPQHFGDGTRLSIL.